These 23 T cell receptor beta chains came from one sample sequenced in a study of blood T cell repertoires in COVID-19. Clones were sequenced by immunoSEQ multiplex PCR, and TCRdb holds only the in-frame ones, with some missing. The sample yields about 91,000 clones, about four fifths seen once. Source material: peripheral blood. These receptors were taken from an elderly woman with acute or convalescent COVID-19.

This clone was counted between two and nine times. Other DNA sequences within the sample encode an identical CDR3. The chain uses TRBV28 and TRBJ1-2; D perhaps matches TRBD1 (5 bases). The CDR3 loop spans 13 amino acids. Germline V gene lookup returns CDR1 MDHEN and CDR2 SYDVKM. V gave up 7 bases and J gave up 2 bases, with 11 bases separating them. Here the CDR3 reads CASTSDRNYGYTF. CDR3 in DNA: TGTGCCAGCACCTCCGACAGAAACTATGGCTACACCTTC.

The J gene is TRBJ1-1, the V gene TRBV6-6; perhaps TRBD1 as D (5 bases). The CDR3 is made up of 15 amino acids. V lost 5 bases and J 0 bases, leaving 13 bases between the germline ends. CDR1 is MNHNY, CDR2 SVGAGI, per germline (reference sequence). The CDR3 region is CASSETVAVNTEAFF. The CDR3, as DNA: TGTGCCAGCAGTGAGACAGTAGCCGTGAACACTGAAGCTTTCTTT.

The chain joins TRBV21-1 to TRBJ2-2; the tabulated D call, TRBD1, remains unverified against the DNA. TRBV21-1 is a pseudogene segment. This CDR3 region has 13 residues. The CDR3, as DNA: TGTGCCAGCAACCCGACAGGGACCGGGGAGCTGTTTTTT. This translates into CASNPTGTGELFF.

Here the CDR3 reads CASRVLAGGYEQYF. The CDR3 DNA is TGTGCCAGCCGCGTTCTGGCGGGAGGGTACGAGCAGTACTTC. This chain uses TRBV28 with TRBJ2-7; 9 bases are shared with TRBD2. The CDR3 totals 14 residues. The V and J ends lost 8 bases and 4 bases, in that order; junction bases with no gene match: 9. Germline loops: CDR1 MDHEN, CDR2 SYDVKM.

This clone was detected only a few times. The chain couples TRBV5-1 to TRBJ2-1, with D unresolved. The V end lost 2 bases, the J end lost 0 bases, and 6 bases lay between the germline ends. The germline V gene has CDR1 SGHRS and CDR2 YFSETQ. The CDR3 totals 14 residues. In nucleotides, the CDR3 is TGCGCCAGCAGCTTTTTCAGCTCCTACAATGAGCAGTTCTTC. Protein product: CASSFFSSYNEQFF.

The genes are TRBV6-5 and TRBJ1-6; 12 bases line up with TRBD1. Germline CDR1 reads MNHEY; CDR2 reads SVGAGI. The CDR3 loop spans 15 amino acids. With 6 bases clipped from V and 10 bases from J, the junction kept 7 bases outside the gene matches. The chain's CDR3 is CASRGTGGIRSPLHF. CDR3 nucleotides: TGTGCCAGCAGGGGGACAGGGGGCATTAGATCACCCCTCCACTTT.

This chain connects TRBV15 to TRBJ2-5, with 8 bases that match TRBD1. The V gene's germline CDR1 is LNHNV and CDR2 YYDKDF (reference sequence). J gave up 5 bases and V 2 bases, and 4 bases lay outside the gene matches. This CDR3 contains 14 residues. The CDR3 protein is CATSRQGAQETQYF. As DNA, the CDR3 is TGTGCCACCAGCAGACAGGGGGCGCAGGAGACCCAGTACTTC. The full variable domain, its missing parts supplied by reference TRBV15 and TRBJ2-5, is DAMVIQNPRYQVTQFGKPVTLSCSQTLNHNVMYWYQQKSSQAPKLLFHYYDKDFNNEADTPDNFQSRRPNTSFCFLDIRSPGLGDTAMYLCATSRQGAQETQYFGPGTRLLVL.

The CDR3 loop reads CATHPQGVFTEAFF. The CDR3, as DNA: TGTGCCACCCATCCGCAGGGGGTTTTTACTGAAGCTTTCTTT. The chain carries TRBV7-9 and TRBJ1-1, with 7 bases identical to TRBD1. V shed 10 bases, J shed 5 bases, and the junction held 13 bases outside the gene matches. Germline-derived CDR1 and CDR2 are SEHNR and FQNEAQ (reference sequence). This CDR3 is built from 14 residues.

The V gene is TRBV6-2 or TRBV6-3, the J gene TRBJ2-5; D is perhaps TRBD2 (5 bases). This CDR3 is 14 amino acids long. V was shortened by 0 bases and J by 2 bases, with 7 bases between the two germline ends. Germline V lookup: CDR1 MNHEY, CDR2 SVGEGT. The CDR3, as DNA: TGTGCCAGCAGTTACTCAGCGGCACAAGAGACCCAGTACTTC. Its protein is CASSYSAAQETQYF.

The chain joins TRBV11-3 to TRBJ2-1; TRBD2 matches 7 bases. The V and J ends lost 2 bases and 3 bases, in that order; junction bases with no gene match: 10. The CDR3 is 17 residues long. CDR1 is SGHNT, CDR2 YENEEA, per germline. The DNA for the CDR3 is TGTGCCAGCAGCTTATTCTCGAGCGGGAATTGCTACAATGAGCAGTTCTTC. Protein sequence: CASSLFSSGNCYNEQFF.

This chain links TRBV9 with TRBJ1-4; 9 nucleotides line up with TRBD1. J lost 10 bases, V lost 3 bases, and 10 bases had no gene match. The CDR3 runs to 15 residues. From germline, CDR1 is SGDLS and CDR2 YYNGEE. CDR3 nucleotides: TGTGCCAGCAGCGGAGAACAGGGGGCGGTTTCAAAACTGTTTTTT. Its protein product is CASSGEQGAVSKLFF.

The chain combines TRBV29-1 with TRBJ1-2; TRBD1 might be the D (6 bases). The CDR3 is 16 amino acids. V was pared by 2 bases and J by 2 bases, with 18 bases between. CDR1 is SQVTM and CDR2 is ANQGSEA in the germline V gene. The CDR3 loop is CSVETPVGGANYGYTF. DNA of the CDR3: TGCAGCGTTGAAACCCCCGTGGGGGGGGCGAACTATGGCTACACCTTC.

The V gene is TRBV28, the J gene TRBJ1-2; D perhaps matches TRBD1 (6 bases). V was cut by 5 bases and J by 3 bases, with 19 bases left in between. This CDR3 region has 16 residues. Germline CDR1 MDHEN, CDR2 SYDVKM. CDR3 region: CASSPIPGAGDYGYTF. The DNA of the CDR3 is TGTGCCAGCAGTCCTATCCCCGGGGCAGGGGACTATGGCTACACCTTC.

The chain couples TRBV4-2 to TRBJ1-5; 9 bases align to TRBD1. Germline V gene lookup returns CDR1 LGHNA and CDR2 YNFKEQ. V lost 1 base to trimming and J lost 3 bases; unmatched junction nucleotides: 4. CDR3 size: 16 residues. The CDR3 region is CASSQGRTGANQPQHF. CDR3 DNA: TGTGCCAGCAGCCAAGGGAGGACAGGGGCCAATCAGCCCCAGCATTTT.

The chain recombines TRBV15 with TRBJ1-5, with D uncertain. Trimming shortened V by 1 base and J by 0 bases, and 7 bases separated the two germline ends. Germline V gene lookup returns CDR1 LNHNV and CDR2 YYDKDF (reference sequence). This CDR3 has 15 residues. CDR3 sequence (DNA): TGTGCCACCAGCAGAGTTAGACTTAGCAATCAGCCCCAGCATTTT. This encodes CATSRVRLSNQPQHF.

The J gene is TRBJ1-1, the V gene TRBV7-6; no clear D gene. The CDR3 covers 16 residues. Germline V gene lookup returns CDR1 SGHVS and CDR2 FNYEAQ. Trimming shortened V by 1 base and J by 4 bases, and 16 bases separated the two germline ends. The CDR3 DNA follows: TGTGCCAGCAGCTTAGGGGAGGGCCAGGTAGGCACTGAAGCTTTCTTT. Amino acid sequence: CASSLGEGQVGTEAFF.

On this clone: Different DNA sequences within this sample yield the same CDR3. The chain recombines TRBV7-2 with TRBJ2-3; 10 nucleotides agree with TRBD2. Germline values: CDR1 SGHTA, CDR2 FQGNSA. This CDR3 comprises 16 residues. J lost 5 bases, V lost 1 base, and 6 bases had no gene match. The CDR3 coding sequence is TGTGCCAGCAGCTTAGTGGCTAGCGGGGGTGGAGATACGCAGTATTTT. Residues: CASSLVASGGGDTQYF. Full variable domain (outside the CDR3, taken from reference TRBV7-2 and TRBJ2-3): GAGVSQSPSNKVTEKGKDVELRCDPISGHTALYWYRQSLGQGLEFLIYFQGNSAPDKSGLPSDRFSAERTGGSVSTLTIQRTQQEDSAVYLCASSLVASGGGDTQYFGPGTRLTVL.

This clone was recorded only once. The chain links TRBV3-1 (or the pseudogene TRBV3-2) to TRBJ2-5; D unresolved. The germline V and J ends were trimmed by 3 bases and 7 bases, with 6 bases remaining between them. Germline V gene data show CDR1 as LGHDT and CDR2 as YNNKEL (reference sequence). The CDR3 sequence is 11 residues long. The CDR3 DNA follows: TGTGCCAGCAGCCAGGCTCGGACCCAGTACTTC. Translated: CASSQARTQYF.

The J gene is TRBJ2-3, the V gene TRBV6-2 or TRBV6-3; a weak D match, TRBD1 (5 bases). Trimming left V 2 bases short and J 7 bases short, with 10 bases between. CDR3 length: 13 amino acids. Germline V gene sequence: CDR1 MNHEY, CDR2 SVGEGT. The CDR3 region has the DNA TGTGCCAGCAGTTACCAGGGCAGACATACGCAGTATTTT. Translation gives CASSYQGRHTQYF.

This rearrangement joins TRBV2 to TRBJ1-5; TRBD1 aligns across 8 bases. The V segment lost 6 bases and the J segment 4 bases; nucleotides outside the gene matches: 8. Germline CDR1 reads SNHLY; CDR2 reads FYNNEI. The CDR3 spans 15 residues. The CDR3 loop reads CASSSDRGWNQPQHF. For the CDR3, the DNA is TGTGCCAGCAGCAGTGACAGGGGCTGGAATCAGCCCCAGCATTTT.

This clone has a handful of counts. The V and J genes are TRBV30 and TRBJ2-1; 7 positions match TRBD1. Trimming took 3 bases from V and 5 from J; bases not matched to a gene: 10. The CDR3 runs 15 residues. The germline CDR1 and CDR2 sequences are GTSNPN and SVGIG (reference sequence). CDR3 loop: CAWRIPGQQNNEQFF. For the CDR3, the DNA is TGTGCCTGGAGAATCCCGGGACAGCAAAACAATGAGCAGTTCTTC.

V usage is TRBV7-2 and J usage is TRBJ1-5; D gene ambiguous. CDR3 length: 17 residues. Trimming took 1 base from V and 0 from J, leaving 13 bases between them. The germline V gene has CDR1 SGHTA and CDR2 FQGNSA. CDR3 residues: CASSLVNSPYSNQPQHF. The CDR3 bases are TGTGCCAGCAGCTTAGTGAACAGCCCTTATAGCAATCAGCCCCAGCATTTT.

The sample holds one count of this clone. The V and J genes are TRBV29-1 and TRBJ2-7; possible D gene TRBD1, 6 bases. This CDR3 is 15 amino acids long. V lost 4 bases, J lost 8 bases, and 24 bases lay in between. Germline CDR1 is SQVTM and CDR2 is ANQGSEA. As DNA, the CDR3 is TGCAGCGTTGTACTCAGAAATGGACAGTATGGACAGCAGTACTTC. This gives the protein CSVVLRNGQYGQQYF.